The source of this T cell receptor (beta chain) is a study of Graves' ophthalmopathy and Graves' hyperthyroidism. Per germline, CDR1 SEHNR and CDR2 FQNEAQ (reference sequence). The CDR3 length is 16 residues. The ends were cut back, 4 bases at V and 4 bases at J, with 19 bases in the middle. Investigators amplified TCR beta CDR3 regions from RNA transcripts. The first round was an RT-PCR with HTBI primers, and the second round was a multiplex PCR. TCRdb re-derived calls from the multiplex PCR reads in MiXCR, one entry per CDR3 protein. This table holds 500,000 to 600,000 distinct CDR3 sequences, approximately 35% found once.

What was sequenced was peripheral blood or thyroid tissue (not recorded which). This chain uses TRBV7-9 with TRBJ1-1, with D perhaps matching TRBD1 (5 bases). This clonotype was sampled from an adult man with Graves' hyperthyroidism. DNA for the CDR3: TGTGCCAGCAGCTATAGCGGGGGGATGGGTAGCACTGAAGCTTTCTTT. It codes for CASSYSGGMGSTEAFF.